A selection of T cell receptor beta chains follows, all from one sample in a study of T cells after yellow fever vaccination. MiXCR, applied by TCRdb to the 5' RACE reads, yields one record per CDR3 protein. The repertoire holds hundreds of thousands of distinct CDR3 sequences, under 9% seen once, with 3% to 4% in the top ten. Sequencing used CD4+ T cells sorted from PBMCs, obtained 5 days after the yellow fever booster vaccination. The origin of the receptors is a man aged 18 to 30 who received the YFV17D yellow fever vaccine. CDR3s include the opening cysteine and the closing phenylalanine or tryptophan. The D gene is left open where the match is weak.

>TRBV5-4|-
CASSPARGANGYTF
>TRBV4-2|-
CASSQQRTDTQYF
>TRBV7-9|-
CASSLGDRGNTEAFF
>TRBV20-1|-
CSARDQVYSGNSPLHF
>TRBV20-1|-
CSAREGASGEKLFF
>TRBV9|-
CASSVAGGQRSGANVLTF
>TRBV7-9|TRBD1
CASSLLIRLNRGRQSSYNEQFF
>TRBV4-2|-
CASSQDLQRQYF
>TRBV10-3|-
CAIQGSGNTIYF
>TRBV11-2|-
CASSLGRNTEAFF
>TRBV3-1|-
CASSHRGSNTEAFF
>TRBV18|-
CASSPLKGGTDTQYF
>TRBV4-2|-
CASSQDLLGGSYGYTF
>TRBV11-1|-
CASSQPTGSYNSPLHF
>TRBV6-6|-
CASSPPPGETQYF
>TRBV7-2|-
CASNVAGGKSSYNEQFF
>TRBV5-1|-
CASSLGPIQGGYTF
>TRBV18|-
CASSPRYGFAAGNTIYF
>TRBV6-5|TRBD1
CASSYSVTGGSPLHF
>TRBV11-2|-
CASSAALYNEQFF
>TRBV6-2/TRBV6-3|-
CASSRPTARRATQYF
>TRBV7-8|-
CASSSTEGPTDTQYF
>TRBV18|-
CASSRRNEKLFF
>TRBV6-4|-
CASRQADRRVSPLHF
>TRBV5-5|-
CASSLGSGGGETQYF
>TRBV7-3|-
CASSLDYQETQYF
>TRBV7-8|-
CASSKTPGTTNTGELFF
>TRBV7-2|TRBD1
CASSYRDRVSDEQFF
>TRBV29-1|-
CSVEGYTEAFF
>TRBV2|-
CASGPDLVPNQPQHF
>TRBV7-2|TRBD1
CASSEQGHSPLHF
>TRBV18|-
CASSPTQVTGELFF
>TRBV7-3|-
CASSLSRTDTQYF
>TRBV6-1|-
CASSEGVSSHF
>TRBV29-1|TRBD2
CSVGLAGRGIQYF
>TRBV4-3|-
CASSQDPGNTDTQYF
>TRBV3-1|TRBD2
CASSRTSGSTDTQYF
>TRBV3-1|TRBD1
CASSQARTGAFF
>TRBV20-1|-
CSARGAGRERADTQYF
>TRBV19|-
CASSPSPWGGRANGYTF
>TRBV6-2/TRBV6-3|-
CASSYLGWDNEQFF
>TRBV27|TRBD2
CASTHWGGSYEQYF
>TRBV6-5|-
CASSPRSSYNSPLHF
>TRBV5-1|-
CASSLVTGTNEKLFF
>TRBV11-2|-
CASSSDAGDTQYF
>TRBV20-1|-
CSAREAGVYEQYF